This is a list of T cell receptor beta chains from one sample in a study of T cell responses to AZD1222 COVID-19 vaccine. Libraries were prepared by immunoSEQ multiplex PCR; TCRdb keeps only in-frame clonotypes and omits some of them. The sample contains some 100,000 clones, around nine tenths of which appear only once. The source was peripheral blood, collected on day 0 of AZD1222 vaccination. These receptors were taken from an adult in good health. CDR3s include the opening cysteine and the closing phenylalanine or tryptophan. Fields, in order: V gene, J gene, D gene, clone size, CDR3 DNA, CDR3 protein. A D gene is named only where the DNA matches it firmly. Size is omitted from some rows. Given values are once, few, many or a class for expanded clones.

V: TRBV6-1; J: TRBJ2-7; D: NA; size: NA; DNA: TGTGCCAGCAGTGAGCCGGGAACCTACGAGCAGTACTTC; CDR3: CASSEPGTYEQYF
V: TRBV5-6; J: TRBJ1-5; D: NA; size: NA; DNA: TGTGCCAGCAGCTTCCGGGACAAGATTCAGCCCCAGCATTTT; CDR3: CASSFRDKIQPQHF
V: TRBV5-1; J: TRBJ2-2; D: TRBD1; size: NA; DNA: TGCGCCAGCAGCCCCAGACAGGGCTCGAACACCGGGGAGCTGTTTTTT; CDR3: CASSPRQGSNTGELFF
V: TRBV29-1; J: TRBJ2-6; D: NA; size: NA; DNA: TGCAGCGTTGCTAGCTCTGGGGCCAACGTCCTGACTTTC; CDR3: CSVASSGANVLTF
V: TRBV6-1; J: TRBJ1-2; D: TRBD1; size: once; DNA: TGTGCCAGCAGTGAGTCACAGGGGATTAACTATGGCTACACCTTC; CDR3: CASSESQGINYGYTF
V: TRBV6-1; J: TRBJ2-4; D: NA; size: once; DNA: TGTGCCAGCAGTGAATCTGGCCTAGCCAAAAACATTCAGTACTTC; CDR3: CASSESGLAKNIQYF
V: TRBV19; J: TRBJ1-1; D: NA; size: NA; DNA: TGTGCCACCCAAGTATTGGGGGGGGCCCGCACTGAAGCTTTCTTT; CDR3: CATQVLGGARTEAFF
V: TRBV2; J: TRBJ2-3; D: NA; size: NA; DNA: TGTGCCAGCAGTGAATTGGGGCAGCCCACAGATACGCAGTATTTT; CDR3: CASSELGQPTDTQYF
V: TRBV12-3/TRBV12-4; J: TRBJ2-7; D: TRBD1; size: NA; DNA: TGTGCCAGCAACGGACAGGGGAACTACGAGCAGTACTTC; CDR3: CASNGQGNYEQYF
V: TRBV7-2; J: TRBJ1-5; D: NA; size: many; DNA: TGTGCCAGCAGTTCCCTCCAGGGAAGCAATCAGCCCCAGCATTTT; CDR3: CASSSLQGSNQPQHF
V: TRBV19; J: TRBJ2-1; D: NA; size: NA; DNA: TGTGCCAGTAGTATTTCCAGGCTGAATGAGCAGTTCTTC; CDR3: CASSISRLNEQFF
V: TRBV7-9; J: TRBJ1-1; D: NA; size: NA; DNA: TGTGCCAGCAGCTTAGGGGATTTGGGCACTGAAGCTTTCTTT; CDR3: CASSLGDLGTEAFF
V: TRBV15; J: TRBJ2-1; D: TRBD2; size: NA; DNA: TGTGCCACCAGCAGAGACCGGGGGGGCTGGGATGAGCAGTTCTTC; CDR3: CATSRDRGGWDEQFF
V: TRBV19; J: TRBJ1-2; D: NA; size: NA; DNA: TGTGCCAGTAGTATTGGGGGGGCGATGACTGGCTACACCTTC; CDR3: CASSIGGAMTGYTF
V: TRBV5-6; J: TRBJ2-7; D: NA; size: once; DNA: TGTGCCAGCAGCCACCTCAGAATCGAGCAGTACTTC; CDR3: CASSHLRIEQYF
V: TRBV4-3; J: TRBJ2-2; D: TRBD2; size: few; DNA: TGCGCCAGCAGCCAAGTGTACGGGACTAGCGGGGCGAACACCGGGGAGCTGTTTTTT; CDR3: CASSQVYGTSGANTGELFF
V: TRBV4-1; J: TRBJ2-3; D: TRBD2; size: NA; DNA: TGCGCCAGCAGCCAAGAGGCTAGCGGATATACGCAGTATTTT; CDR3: CASSQEASGYTQYF
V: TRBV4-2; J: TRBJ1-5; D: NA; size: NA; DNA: TGTGCCAGCAGCCAAGGTGAGGGGGGGCAGCCCCAGCATTTT; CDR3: CASSQGEGGQPQHF
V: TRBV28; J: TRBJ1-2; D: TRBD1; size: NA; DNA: TGTGCCAGCAGTTTGGGAGGGACAGGAACCCTCCTCTATGGCTACACCTTC; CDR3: CASSLGGTGTLLYGYTF
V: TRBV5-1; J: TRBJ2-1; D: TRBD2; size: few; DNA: TGCGCCAGCAGCTTGATACGGGAGGGCAATGAGCAGTTCTTC; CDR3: CASSLIREGNEQFF
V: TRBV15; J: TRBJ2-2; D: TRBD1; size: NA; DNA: TGTGCCACCAGCATTGTGACAGGGGAAGGGGAGCTGTTTTTT; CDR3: CATSIVTGEGELFF
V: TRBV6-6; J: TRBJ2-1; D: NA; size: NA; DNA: TGTGCCAGCAGTTCGACTACCTACAATGAGCAGTTCTTC; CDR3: CASSSTTYNEQFF
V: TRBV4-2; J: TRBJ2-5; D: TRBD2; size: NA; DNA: TGTGCCAGCAGCGTCGGGGGGGCAGGAGAGACCCAGTACTTC; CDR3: CASSVGGAGETQYF
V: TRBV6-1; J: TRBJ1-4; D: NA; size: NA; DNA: TGTGCCAGCAGTGGCCAGGGAAGGGCAACTAATGAAAAACTGTTTTTT; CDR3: CASSGQGRATNEKLFF
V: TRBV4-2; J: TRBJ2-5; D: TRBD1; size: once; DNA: TGTGCCAGCACCATAACGGGACAGGGTGGCGAGACCCAGTACTTC; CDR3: CASTITGQGGETQYF
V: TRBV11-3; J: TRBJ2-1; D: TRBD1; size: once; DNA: TGTGCCAGCAGCTCAAGAAGCGGGACAGGGAGCTACAATGAGCAGTTCTTC; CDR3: CASSSRSGTGSYNEQFF
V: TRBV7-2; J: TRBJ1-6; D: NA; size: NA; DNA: TGTGCCAGCAGCTTAAACCCGACAGATTCACCCCTCCACTTT; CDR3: CASSLNPTDSPLHF
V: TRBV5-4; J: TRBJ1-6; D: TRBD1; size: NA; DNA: TGTGCCAGCAGCTTGGGGGAACAGGGGGTTCGTTCACCCCTCCACTTT; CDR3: CASSLGEQGVRSPLHF
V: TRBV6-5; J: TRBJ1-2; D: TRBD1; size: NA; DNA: TGTGCCAGCAGTAGCAGGGGGGCCGGGTATGGCTACACCTTC; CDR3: CASSSRGAGYGYTF
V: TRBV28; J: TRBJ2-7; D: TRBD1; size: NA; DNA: TGTGCCAGCAGTCAGGGGGCTATTGCCTCCTACGAGCAGTACTTC; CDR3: CASSQGAIASYEQYF
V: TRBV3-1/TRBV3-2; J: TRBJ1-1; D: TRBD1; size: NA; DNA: TGTGCCAGCAGCCAAGAATTTGGGACAGGCCTTACTGAAGCTTTCTTT; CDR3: CASSQEFGTGLTEAFF
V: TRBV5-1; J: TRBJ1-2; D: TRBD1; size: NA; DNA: TGCGCCAGCAGCGCCGGGACAGGGGGGCATGGCTACACCTTC; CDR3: CASSAGTGGHGYTF
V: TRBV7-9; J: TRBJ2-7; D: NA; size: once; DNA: TGTGCCAGCAGCGTAACCGACCCGGGAACTTCCTACGAGCAGTACTTC; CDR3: CASSVTDPGTSYEQYF
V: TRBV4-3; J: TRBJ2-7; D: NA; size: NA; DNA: TGCGCCAGCAGCCCTCTGGAAGGGAACTCTGGTCCCTACGAGCAGTACTTC; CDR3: CASSPLEGNSGPYEQYF
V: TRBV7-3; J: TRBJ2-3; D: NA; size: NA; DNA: TGTGCCAGCAGCTTAAATCTGGGGTTAGCCACAGATACGCAGTATTTT; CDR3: CASSLNLGLATDTQYF
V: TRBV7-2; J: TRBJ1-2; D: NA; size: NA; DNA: TGTGCCAGCACTCTACAGGGCCCTTATGGCTACACCTTC; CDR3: CASTLQGPYGYTF
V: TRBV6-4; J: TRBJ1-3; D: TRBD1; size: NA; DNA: TGTGCCAGCAGTCCCGGGACAGGGTCCGGAAACACCATATATTTT; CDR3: CASSPGTGSGNTIYF
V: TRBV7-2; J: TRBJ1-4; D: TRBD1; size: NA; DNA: TGTGCCAGCAGCTTTACGGGACAGAAAAAACTGTTTTTT; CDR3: CASSFTGQKKLFF
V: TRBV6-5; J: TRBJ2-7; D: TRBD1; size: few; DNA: TGTGCCAGCAGAATGGGGACAGGGCTCCTCCGGGAGCAGTACTTC; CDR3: CASRMGTGLLREQYF
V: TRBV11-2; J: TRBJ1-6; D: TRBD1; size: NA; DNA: TGTGCCAGCAGCCGGACAGGGGGAAGGACCTATAATTCACCCCTCCACTTT; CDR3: CASSRTGGRTYNSPLHF
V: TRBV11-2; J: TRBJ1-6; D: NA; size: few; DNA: TGTGCCAGCAGCTTAGTGGCAGGGTCGGTTAATTCACCCCTCCACTTT; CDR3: CASSLVAGSVNSPLHF
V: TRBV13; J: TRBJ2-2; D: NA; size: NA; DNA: TGTGCCAGCAGCTTAGACCCCTGGGGGACGGGGAACACCGGGGAGCTGTTTTTT; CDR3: CASSLDPWGTGNTGELFF
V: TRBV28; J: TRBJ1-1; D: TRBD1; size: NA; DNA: TGTGCCAGCAGGCCTCCAGGACAGGGGGAAAACACTGAAGCTTTCTTT; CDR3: CASRPPGQGENTEAFF
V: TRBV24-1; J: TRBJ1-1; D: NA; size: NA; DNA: TGTGCCACCAGTGTGGGCACTGAAGCTTTCTTT; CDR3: CATSVGTEAFF
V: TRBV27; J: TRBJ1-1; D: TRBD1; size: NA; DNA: TGTGCCAGCAGTGGAACAGGGGGTCGGCACACTGAAGCTTTCTTT; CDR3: CASSGTGGRHTEAFF
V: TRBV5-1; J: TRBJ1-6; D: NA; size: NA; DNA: TGCGCCAGCAGCTTGGAGCCAAGTTATAATTCACCCCTCCACTTT; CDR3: CASSLEPSYNSPLHF
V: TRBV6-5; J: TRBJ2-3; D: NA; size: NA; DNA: TGTGCCAGCAAATACAAACAGGGTACAGATACGCAGTATTTT; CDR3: CASKYKQGTDTQYF
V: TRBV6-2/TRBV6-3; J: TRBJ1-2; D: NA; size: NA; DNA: TGTGCCAGCAGTTACTGGACGAATGTAGGCTATGGCTACACCTTC; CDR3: CASSYWTNVGYGYTF
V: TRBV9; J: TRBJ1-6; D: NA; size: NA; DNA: TGTGCCAGCAGCGTACGGCCAAATTCACCCCTCCACTTT; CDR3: CASSVRPNSPLHF
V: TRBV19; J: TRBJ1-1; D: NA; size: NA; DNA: TGTGCCAGTAGTATTGCCAGGGCGGGCACTGAAGCTTTCTTT; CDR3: CASSIARAGTEAFF